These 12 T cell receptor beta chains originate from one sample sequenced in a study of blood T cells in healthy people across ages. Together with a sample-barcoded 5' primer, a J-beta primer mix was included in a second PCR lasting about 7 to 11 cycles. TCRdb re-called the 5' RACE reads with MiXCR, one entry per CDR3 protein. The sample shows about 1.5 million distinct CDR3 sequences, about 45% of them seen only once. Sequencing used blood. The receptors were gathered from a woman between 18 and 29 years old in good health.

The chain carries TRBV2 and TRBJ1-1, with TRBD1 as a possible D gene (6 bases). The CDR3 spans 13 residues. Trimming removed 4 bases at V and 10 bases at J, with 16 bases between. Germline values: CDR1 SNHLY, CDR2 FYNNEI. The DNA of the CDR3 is TGTGCCAGCAGTGGACTTGGACAGCGGGGAGCTTTCTTT. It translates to CASSGLGQRGAFF. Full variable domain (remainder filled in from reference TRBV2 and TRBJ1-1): EPEVTQTPSHQVTQMGQEVILRCVPISNHLYFYWYRQILGQKVEFLVSFYNNEISEKSEIFDDQFSVERPDGSNFTLKIRSTKLEDSAMYFCASSGLGQRGAFFGQGTRLTVV.

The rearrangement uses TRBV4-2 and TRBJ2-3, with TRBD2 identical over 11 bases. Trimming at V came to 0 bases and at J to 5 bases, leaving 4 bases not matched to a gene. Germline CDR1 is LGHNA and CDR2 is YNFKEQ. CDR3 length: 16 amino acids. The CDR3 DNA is TGTGCCAGCAGCCAAGATAGCGGGAGGGCCGGAGATACGCAGTATTTT. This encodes CASSQDSGRAGDTQYF.

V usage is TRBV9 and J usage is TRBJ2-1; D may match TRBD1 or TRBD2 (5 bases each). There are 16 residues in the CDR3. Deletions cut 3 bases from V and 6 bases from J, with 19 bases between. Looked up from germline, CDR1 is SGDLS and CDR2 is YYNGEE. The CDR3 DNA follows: TGTGCCAGCAGCGACCCGGGGCTAGTGGGAACCAATGAGCAGTTCTTC. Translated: CASSDPGLVGTNEQFF.

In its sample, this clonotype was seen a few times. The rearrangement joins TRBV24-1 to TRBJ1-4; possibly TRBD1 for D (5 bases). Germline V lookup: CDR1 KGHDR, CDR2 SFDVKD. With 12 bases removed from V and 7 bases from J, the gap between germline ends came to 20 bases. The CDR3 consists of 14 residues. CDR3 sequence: CAAVARVSVEKLFF. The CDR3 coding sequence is TGTGCCGCCGTGGCCAGGGTCTCAGTTGAAAAACTGTTTTTT.

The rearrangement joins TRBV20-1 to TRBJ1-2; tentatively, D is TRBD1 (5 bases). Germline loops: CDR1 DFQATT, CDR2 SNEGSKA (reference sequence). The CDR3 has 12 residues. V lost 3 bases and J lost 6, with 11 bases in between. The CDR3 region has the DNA TGCAGTGCTAGCGCCGGGACTAATGGCTACACCTTC. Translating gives CSASAGTNGYTF.

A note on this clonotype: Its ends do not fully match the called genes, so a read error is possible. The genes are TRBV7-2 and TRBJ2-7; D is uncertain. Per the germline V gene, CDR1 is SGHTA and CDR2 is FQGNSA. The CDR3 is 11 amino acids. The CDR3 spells CARSAFYEQYF. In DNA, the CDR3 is TGTGCCCGCAGCGCCTTCTACGAGCAGTACTTC.

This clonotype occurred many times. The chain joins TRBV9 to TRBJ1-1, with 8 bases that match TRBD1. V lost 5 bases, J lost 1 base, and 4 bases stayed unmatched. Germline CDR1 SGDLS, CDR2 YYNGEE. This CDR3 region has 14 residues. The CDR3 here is CASSVTGANTEAFF. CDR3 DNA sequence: TGTGCCAGCAGTGTGACAGGGGCGAACACTGAAGCTTTCTTT.

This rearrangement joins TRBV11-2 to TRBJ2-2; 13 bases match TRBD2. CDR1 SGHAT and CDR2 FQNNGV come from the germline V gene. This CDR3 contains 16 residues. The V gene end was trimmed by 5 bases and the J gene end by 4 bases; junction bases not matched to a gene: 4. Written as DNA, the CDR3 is TGTGCCAGCAGCCGACTAGCGGGGGGTCTCACCGGGGAGCTGTTTTTT. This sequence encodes CASSRLAGGLTGELFF. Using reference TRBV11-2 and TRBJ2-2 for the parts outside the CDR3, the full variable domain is EAGVAQSPRYKIIEKRQSVAFWCNPISGHATLYWYQQILGQGPKLLIQFQNNGVVDDSQLPKDRFSAERLKGVDSTLKIQPAKLEDSAVYLCASSRLAGGLTGELFFGEGSRLTVL.

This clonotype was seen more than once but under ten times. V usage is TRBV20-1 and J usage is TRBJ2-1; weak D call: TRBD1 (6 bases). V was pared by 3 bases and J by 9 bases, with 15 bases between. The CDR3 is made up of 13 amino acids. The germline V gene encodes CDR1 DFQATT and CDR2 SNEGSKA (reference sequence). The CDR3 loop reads CSARLQGVGEQFF. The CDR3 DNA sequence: TGCAGTGCTAGGCTACAGGGAGTGGGTGAGCAGTTCTTC.

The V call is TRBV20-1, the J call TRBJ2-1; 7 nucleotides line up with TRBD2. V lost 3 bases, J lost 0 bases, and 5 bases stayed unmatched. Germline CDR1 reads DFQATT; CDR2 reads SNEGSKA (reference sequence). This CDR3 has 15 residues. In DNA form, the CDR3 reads TGCAGTGCTAGGGCGGGAGAGAGCTCCTACAATGAGCAGTTCTTC. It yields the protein CSARAGESSYNEQFF.

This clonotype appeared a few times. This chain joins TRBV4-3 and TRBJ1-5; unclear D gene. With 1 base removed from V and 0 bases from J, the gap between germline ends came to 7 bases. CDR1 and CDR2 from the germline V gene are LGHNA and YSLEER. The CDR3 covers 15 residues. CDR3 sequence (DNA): TGCGCCAGCAGCCAAGGGGCCCATAGCAATCAGCCCCAGCATTTT. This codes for CASSQGAHSNQPQHF.

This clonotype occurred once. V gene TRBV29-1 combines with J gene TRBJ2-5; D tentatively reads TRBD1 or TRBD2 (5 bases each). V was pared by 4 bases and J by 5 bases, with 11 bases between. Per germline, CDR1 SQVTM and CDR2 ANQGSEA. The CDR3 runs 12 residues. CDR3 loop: CSVGGREETQYF. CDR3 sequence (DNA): TGCAGCGTTGGCGGCAGGGAGGAGACCCAGTACTTC.